The 29 T cell receptor beta chains given below trace back to one sample, sequenced in a study of T-cell memory formation after mild COVID-19. TCRdb called the 5' RACE reads again in MiXCR, with one record for every CDR3 protein. Found here are around 200,000 distinct CDR3 sequences, about 27% of them singletons; the top ten hold roughly 11%. Input material: PBMCs or a T cell subset sorted from them (not recorded which). The receptors derive from an adult woman who had mild COVID-19 (a few samples of this study predate the infection). Cell type and time point are not known.

V gene TRBV5-1 combines with J gene TRBJ2-2, with TRBD2 as a possible D gene (7 bases). There are 16 residues in the CDR3. Trimming took 0 bases from V and 5 from J, leaving 14 bases between them. Germline V gene lookup returns CDR1 SGHRS and CDR2 YFSETQ. This CDR3 is CASSLDGGRLTGELFF. The CDR3 nucleotides read TGCGCCAGCAGCTTGGACGGGGGGCGCCTGACCGGGGAGCTGTTTTTT.

This clonotype was detected a few times. This rearrangement joins TRBV12-3 or TRBV12-4 to TRBJ2-3, with D possibly being TRBD2 (5 bases). CDR3 size: 12 residues. V lost 7 bases and J lost 6, with 11 bases in between. This chain's CDR3 is CASTRGMDTQYF. Written as DNA, the CDR3 is TGTGCCAGCACCAGAGGGATGGATACGCAGTATTTT.

The chain combines TRBV4-3 with TRBJ2-7; 10 bases align to TRBD2. V shed 0 bases and J 3 bases; nucleotides not matched to a gene: 8. Germline V gives CDR1 LGHNA, CDR2 YSLEER. The CDR3 has 17 residues. The CDR3 spells CASSQDAALAGIYEQYF. CDR3 bases: TGCGCCAGCAGCCAAGACGCTGCACTAGCGGGAATCTACGAGCAGTACTTC.

This clonotype was seen repeatedly, ten times or more. This chain links TRBV7-9 with TRBJ1-2; TRBD1 matches 7 bases. Trimming removed 5 bases from V and 4 bases from J; junction bases left unmatched: 7. The length of the CDR3 is 14 residues. CDR1 and CDR2 from the germline V gene are SEHNR and FQNEAQ (reference sequence). For the CDR3, the DNA is TGTGCCAGCAGCCGGGAGGGACAGTTCTATGGCTACACCTTC. As protein: CASSREGQFYGYTF.

This clonotype was counted between two and nine times. The V and J genes are TRBV18 and TRBJ2-5; D is perhaps TRBD2 (6 bases). The CDR3 spans 14 residues. The V end was cut by 1 base, the J end by 5 bases, with 11 bases between. The germline V gene has CDR1 KGHSH and CDR2 LQKENI. CDR3 bases: TGTGCCAGCTCACCACTCGGGGGAGCGGAGACCCAGTACTTC. Encoded protein: CASSPLGGAETQYF.

J is TRBJ1-1 and V is TRBV29-1, with 10 bases aligning to TRBD1. V lost 6 bases, J lost 1 base, and 8 bases stayed unmatched. The V gene's germline CDR1 is SQVTM and CDR2 ANQGSEA. This CDR3 is 15 amino acids long. The CDR3 DNA reads TGCAGCGTGATGACAGGGGGCGGGGGGAACACTGAAGCTTTCTTT. Its translation: CSVMTGGGGNTEAFF. Full variable domain (missing parts from reference TRBV29-1 and TRBJ1-1): SAVISQKPSRDICQRGTSLTIQCQVDSQVTMMFWYRQQPGQSLTLIATANQGSEATYESGFVIDKFPISRPNLTFSTLTVSNMSPEDSSIYLCSVMTGGGGNTEAFFGQGTRLTVV.

CDR3 amino acids: CSVVDIGAPAHTEAFF. In DNA, the CDR3 is TGCAGCGTTGTCGACATCGGAGCCCCGGCGCACACTGAAGCTTTCTTT. This sequence joins TRBV29-1 and TRBJ1-1; D is undetermined. Germline lookup yields CDR1 SQVTM and CDR2 ANQGSEA. The CDR3 contains 16 residues. Trimming removed 4 bases from V and 3 bases from J, with 21 bases in between.

There are a few counts of this clonotype. The V call is TRBV7-2, the J call TRBJ2-3; no firm D call. Germline V gene lookup returns CDR1 SGHTA and CDR2 FQGNSA. The CDR3 has 14 amino acids. V was clipped by 4 bases and J by 1 base, with 9 bases between them. The CDR3 region is CASSSRARTDTQYF. CDR3 nucleotides: TGTGCCAGCAGCTCCCGGGCCCGCACAGATACGCAGTATTTT. Full variable domain (remainder filled in from reference TRBV7-2 and TRBJ2-3): GAGVSQSPSNKVTEKGKDVELRCDPISGHTALYWYRQSLGQGLEFLIYFQGNSAPDKSGLPSDRFSAERTGGSVSTLTIQRTQQEDSAVYLCASSSRARTDTQYFGPGTRLTVL.

This clonotype was observed a few times. This chain uses TRBV5-6 with TRBJ2-1, with 9 bases aligning to TRBD2. This CDR3 is 16 amino acids long. V trimming: 0 bases; J trimming: 3 bases; junction bases outside the gene matches: 4. CDR1 SGHDT and CDR2 YYEEEE come from the germline V gene. The CDR3, as DNA: TGTGCCAGCAGCTTGGCATCGACTAGCGGCTACAATGAGCAGTTCTTC. It codes for CASSLASTSGYNEQFF.

This CDR3 reads CATGQPSSYEQYF. The CDR3 DNA sequence: TGTGCCACGGGACAGCCTAGCTCCTACGAGCAGTACTTC. The V call is TRBV24-1, the J call TRBJ2-7; TRBD1 aligns across 7 bases. Germline V gives CDR1 KGHDR, CDR2 SFDVKD. This CDR3 contains 13 residues. Trimming at V came to 10 bases and at J to 0 bases, leaving 5 bases not matched to a gene.

This clonotype was counted once. The V and J genes are TRBV11-3 and TRBJ2-5; TRBD1 agrees at 8 bases. Germline loops: CDR1 SGHNT, CDR2 YENEEA. This CDR3 is built from 14 residues. The junction had 3 bases not matched to a gene; V was cut back by 2 bases and J by 4 bases. CDR3 DNA: TGTGCCAGCAGCTTAAACACAGGGGGAGAGACCCAGTACTTC. The encoded protein is CASSLNTGGETQYF.

The chain has TRBV12-3 or TRBV12-4 and TRBJ1-1, with D perhaps matching TRBD1 (6 bases). The CDR3 runs to 13 residues. V dropped 6 bases and J dropped 7 bases, with 15 bases sitting between them. The CDR3 reads CASSASEGGEAFF. CDR3 nucleotide sequence: TGTGCCAGCAGCGCCTCCGAGGGGGGTGAAGCTTTCTTT.

In its sample, this clonotype was seen a few times. The rearrangement joins TRBV7-9 to TRBJ1-2; 9 positions agree with TRBD1. Germline values: CDR1 SEHNR, CDR2 FQNEAQ (reference sequence). V trimming: 4 bases; J trimming: 8 bases; junction bases outside the gene matches: 8. The CDR3 has 14 amino acids. The chain's CDR3 is CASSSQTGGGGYTF. The DNA for the CDR3 is TGTGCCAGCAGCTCTCAGACAGGGGGAGGAGGCTACACCTTC.

The V gene is TRBV7-9, the J gene TRBJ2-7, with D hard to call. Trimming took 1 base from V and 7 from J, leaving 8 bases between them. The CDR3 covers 12 residues. The V gene's germline CDR1 is SEHNR and CDR2 FQNEAQ (reference sequence). In DNA, the CDR3 is TGTGCCAGCAGCTTAGTCCCCGGGGAGCAGTACTTC. Its protein is CASSLVPGEQYF.

J is TRBJ2-7 and V is TRBV4-3, with D hard to call. Germline lookup yields CDR1 LGHNA and CDR2 YSLEER. The CDR3 is made up of 15 amino acids. The ends were cut back, 2 bases at V and 0 bases at J, with 11 bases in the middle. CDR3: CASSQTGESSYEQYF. In DNA form, the CDR3 reads TGCGCCAGCAGCCAAACCGGAGAATCCTCCTACGAGCAGTACTTC.

This clonotype was counted only a few times. V usage is TRBV12-3 or TRBV12-4 and J usage is TRBJ1-5; perhaps TRBD1 as D (5 bases). There are 14 residues in the CDR3. With 3 bases removed from V and 6 bases from J, the gap between germline ends came to 12 bases. The CDR3 loop is CASSFGQGGQPQHF. The CDR3 DNA follows: TGTGCCAGCAGTTTCGGCCAGGGCGGTCAGCCCCAGCATTTT.

This clonotype was observed a handful of times. This rearrangement joins TRBV10-3 to TRBJ2-7; D ambiguous. Deletions cut 8 bases from V and 0 bases from J, with 8 bases between. Germline-derived CDR1 and CDR2 are ENHRY and SYGVKD. The CDR3 totals 12 residues. CDR3: CAIGRDSYEQYF. The CDR3 DNA reads TGTGCCATCGGGCGAGACTCCTACGAGCAGTACTTC.

This clonotype was seen a few times. V usage is TRBV12-3 or TRBV12-4 and J usage is TRBJ2-5; 7 bases align to TRBD2. Trimming at V came to 5 bases and at J to 5 bases, leaving 14 bases not matched to a gene. The CDR3 is made up of 16 amino acids. For the CDR3, the DNA is TGTGCCAGCAGTAAGACGACTAGCTTGGTTGTCGAGACCCAGTACTTC. Residues: CASSKTTSLVVETQYF.

This clonotype was recorded many times. The chain links TRBV12-3 or TRBV12-4 to TRBJ1-5; D gene unclear. The CDR3 covers 15 residues. The V end was cut by 3 bases, the J end by 5 bases, with 14 bases between. The CDR3 bases are TGTGCCAGCAGTTTTAGGGCACAATACGATCAGCCCCAGCATTTT. As protein: CASSFRAQYDQPQHF.

This clonotype has more than one count but fewer than ten. This rearrangement joins TRBV7-6 to TRBJ1-1; D not certain. Trimming stripped 5 bases from V and 0 bases from J, with 13 bases between. The length of the CDR3 is 15 residues. Germline V CDR1 and CDR2: SGHVS, FNYEAQ. The CDR3 sequence: CASSPDADMNTEAFF. DNA for the CDR3: TGTGCCAGCAGCCCAGACGCAGACATGAACACTGAAGCTTTCTTT.

The table lists this clonotype with a few counts. This chain connects TRBV11-1 to TRBJ2-3; TRBD2 is a possible D gene (5 bases). V lost 5 bases, J lost 6 bases, and 18 bases lay in between. The germline gives CDR1 SGHAT, CDR2 FQDESV (reference sequence). The CDR3 has 15 amino acids. The CDR3 coding sequence is TGTGCCAGCAGCCCCCGGGGTGGTACGCGCGATACGCAGTATTTT. It specifies CASSPRGGTRDTQYF. Full variable domain (remainder filled in from reference TRBV11-1 and TRBJ2-3): EAEVAQSPRYKITEKSQAVAFWCDPISGHATLYWYRQILGQGPELLVQFQDESVVDDSQLPKDRFSAERLKGVDSTLKIQPAELGDSAMYLCASSPRGGTRDTQYFGPGTRLTVL.

The chain combines TRBV5-1 with TRBJ2-3; tentative D call: TRBD1 (6 bases). The CDR3 runs to 17 residues. The V end lost 4 bases, the J end lost 2 bases, and 20 bases lay between the germline ends. Germline lookup yields CDR1 SGHRS and CDR2 YFSETQ. CDR3 sequence (DNA): TGCGCCAGCAGCCCACCCACAGGGTCCCCCTACACAGATACGCAGTATTTT. It translates to CASSPPTGSPYTDTQYF.

This chain's CDR3 is CASSLRPGQGSYGYTF. CDR3 DNA sequence: TGTGCCAGCAGCCTTAGGCCGGGACAGGGAAGCTATGGCTACACCTTC. This rearrangement joins TRBV12-3 or TRBV12-4 to TRBJ1-2; the match to TRBD1 covers 9 bases. V shed 6 bases and J 4 bases; nucleotides not matched to a gene: 12. CDR3 length equals 16 residues.

In its sample, this clonotype was seen many times. An end of the junction differs from the germline gene, which may be a read error. The chain links TRBV5-1 to TRBJ2-5, with D hard to call. Germline V gives CDR1 SGHRS, CDR2 YFSETQ. The length of the CDR3 is 11 residues. The CDR3 sequence: CASSLKETQYF. The CDR3 region has the DNA TGTGCCAGCAGCTTAAAAGAGACCCAGTACTTC.

This clonotype occurred many times. The chain carries TRBV29-1 and TRBJ2-7; 9 positions agree with TRBD1. J gave up 4 bases and V 3 bases, and 10 bases lay outside the gene matches. The CDR3 is made up of 15 amino acids. The V gene's germline CDR1 is SQVTM and CDR2 ANQGSEA. CDR3 nucleotide sequence: TGCAGCGTTGAGCTCCGATCCGGGACAGGGTACGAGCAGTACTTC. It is translated as CSVELRSGTGYEQYF.

The chain combines TRBV5-1 with TRBJ2-7; 12 bases align to TRBD2. This CDR3 region has 16 residues. Trimming cost V 4 bases and J 3 bases; bases outside gene matches: 8. The V gene's germline CDR1 is SGHRS and CDR2 YFSETQ. The CDR3 reads CASSRSSSGRVYEQYF. CDR3 nucleotides: TGCGCCAGCAGCCGCTCATCTAGCGGGAGGGTCTACGAGCAGTACTTC.

This clonotype was seen only a few times. This chain connects TRBV7-9 to TRBJ1-1; tentative D call: TRBD1 (6 bases). CDR3 length equals 15 residues. The V and J ends lost 5 bases and 4 bases respectively, with 17 bases between them. Germline V CDR1 and CDR2: SEHNR, FQNEAQ (reference sequence). The CDR3 loop reads CASSTDTGKTTEAFF. CDR3 sequence (DNA): TGTGCCAGCAGCACTGATACAGGGAAAACCACTGAAGCTTTCTTT.

This clonotype was seen repeatedly, ten times or more. This chain joins TRBV7-3 and TRBJ2-2; D call uncertain. CDR3 length: 15 amino acids. V gave up 1 base and J gave up 3 bases, with 9 bases separating them. CDR1 and CDR2 from the germline V gene are SGHTA and FQGTGA. This CDR3 is CASSLMGIDTGELFF. CDR3 bases: TGTGCCAGCAGCTTAATGGGGATCGACACCGGGGAGCTGTTTTTT.

The rearrangement joins TRBV12-3 or TRBV12-4 to TRBJ2-5, with 7 positions matching TRBD2. CDR3 size: 15 residues. V was clipped by 6 bases and J by 5 bases; unmatched bases: 12. For the CDR3, the DNA is TGTGCCAGCAGCCCGGGACTATTTGCCCATGAGACCCAGTACTTC. Translation: CASSPGLFAHETQYF.